These T cell receptor beta chains were read from a single sample in a study of T cell responses to AZD1222 COVID-19 vaccine. Assay: immunoSEQ multiplex PCR; the TCRdb copy retains only in-frame clones and omits some. This repertoire shows some 55,000 clones, around 89% found once; its top ten account for 2%. Sample: peripheral blood, taken on day 0 of AZD1222 vaccination. These receptors were collected from an adult in good health. The CDR3 runs from the conserved cysteine through the conserved F or W. The D gene is left open where the match is weak. Rows give clone size only sometimes, using once, few, many, or a class for an expanded clone.

D gene	clone size	J gene	V gene	CDR3 DNA	CDR3 protein
TRBD1	-	TRBJ1-5	TRBV2	TGTGCCAGCAGCGGACAGGGGAGCTCCTCGGGACAGCCCCAGCATTTT	CASSGQGSSSGQPQHF
TRBD2	-	TRBJ2-3	TRBV6-1	TGTGCCAGCAGTGCCGTGGGACTAGCGGGAGTAGATACGCAGTATTTT	CASSAVGLAGVDTQYF
TRBD1	-	TRBJ1-6	TRBV7-2	TGTGCCAGCAGCTTGGTGGACAGGGCTAATTCACCCCTCCACTTT	CASSLVDRANSPLHF
TRBD1	-	TRBJ2-2	TRBV9	TGTGCCAGCAGATCCGGGACAGCGAACACCGGGGAGCTGTTTTTT	CASRSGTANTGELFF
TRBD1	-	TRBJ1-5	TRBV6-5	TGTGCCAGCAGTTTCGGGACAGAAAGCAATCAGCCCCAGCATTTT	CASSFGTESNQPQHF
-	-	TRBJ1-2	TRBV11-2	TGTGCCAGCAGCTTAGTTACGGGGGACTATGGCTACACCTTC	CASSLVTGDYGYTF
-	-	TRBJ1-1	TRBV5-1	TGCGCCAGCAGCTTGGCCGAGCTAGGGTTCACTGAAGCTTTCTTT	CASSLAELGFTEAFF
-	-	TRBJ1-1	TRBV28	TGTGCCAGCAGTTCACCTTCTGGGGGCAGTAACACTGAAGCTTTCTTT	CASSSPSGGSNTEAFF
TRBD2	-	TRBJ2-1	TRBV28	TGTGCCAGCAGTCTGGGGCTAGCGGGAGCCGGTGAGCAGTTCTTC	CASSLGLAGAGEQFF
-	-	TRBJ2-7	TRBV28	TGTGCCAGCAGGTCGTCGGGCTACGAGCAGTACTTC	CASRSSGYEQYF
-	-	TRBJ1-2	TRBV19	TGTGCCAGTAGTATCGAGTTAGGTACGGACTATGGCTACACCTTC	CASSIELGTDYGYTF
TRBD1	-	TRBJ1-1	TRBV11-2	TGTGCCAGCAGCTTTGGACAGGGAAACACTGAAGCTTTCTTT	CASSFGQGNTEAFF
-	-	TRBJ1-2	TRBV27	TGTGCCAGCAGTTTTGGGGGTCGGGGCTACACCTTC	CASSFGGRGYTF
-	-	TRBJ1-1	TRBV30	TGTGCCTGGAGTGTCCCAAGAGTCACTGAAGCTTTCTTT	CAWSVPRVTEAFF
-	-	TRBJ1-2	TRBV28	TGTGCCAGCAGGCCGACAGGAGAACCTTACTATGGCTACACCTTC	CASRPTGEPYYGYTF
-	-	TRBJ2-1	TRBV7-3	TGTGCCAGCAGCTTAACGGCTAGCGCCGGCAGATTAAGCTCCTACAATGAGCAGTTCTTC	CASSLTASAGRLSSYNEQFF
TRBD1	-	TRBJ2-7	TRBV29-1	TGCAGCGTTGAAGAGCCGGACAGGGGGGTGAACGAGCAGTACTTC	CSVEEPDRGVNEQYF
-	-	TRBJ2-7	TRBV27	TGTGCCGGTGAGACTAGAGGCTCCTACGAGCAGTACTTC	CAGETRGSYEQYF
-	-	TRBJ1-3	TRBV7-9	TGTGCCAGCAGCCGTCCAGGGGAGCCTGGAAACACCATATATTTT	CASSRPGEPGNTIYF
-	-	TRBJ2-1	TRBV5-1	TGCGCCAGCAGCTTGTACCCCTCGGAGCAGTTCTTC	CASSLYPSEQFF
TRBD1	-	TRBJ1-1	TRBV6-5	TGTGCCAGCAGTTACATCTCAGGGGGTAAATCGACTGAAGCTTTCTTT	CASSYISGGKSTEAFF
TRBD1	-	TRBJ1-4	TRBV7-9	TGTGCCAGCAGCTTAGGGACAGGGCTATTTGAAAAACTGTTTTTT	CASSLGTGLFEKLFF
-	-	TRBJ1-1	TRBV5-4	TGTGCCAGCAGCTTGCAGGGTGGCACTGAAGCTTTCTTT	CASSLQGGTEAFF
-	-	TRBJ1-5	TRBV4-1	TGCGCCAGCAGCCAAGATGTTGGGCGGCCCCAGCATTTT	CASSQDVGRPQHF
TRBD1	-	TRBJ2-7	TRBV9	TGTGCCAGCAGCAGACAGGGGGCAGGCTCCTACGAGCAGTACTTC	CASSRQGAGSYEQYF
-	-	TRBJ1-4	TRBV5-1	TGCGCCAGCAGCTTGGGAGGAGCGACGGAAAAACTGTTTTTT	CASSLGGATEKLFF
TRBD2	once	TRBJ2-3	TRBV2	TGTGCCAGCAGTGAAGATCAAACTAGCGGGACTCGCCATACGCAGTATTTT	CASSEDQTSGTRHTQYF
TRBD1	-	TRBJ1-5	TRBV19	TGTGCCAGTAGTGGGACAGGGAATCAGCCCCAGCATTTT	CASSGTGNQPQHF
-	-	TRBJ1-1	TRBV28	TGTGCCAGCAGTTTATCAATAGTCGTGGCCCCGAACACTGAAGCTTTCTTT	CASSLSIVVAPNTEAFF
TRBD1	-	TRBJ2-1	TRBV5-8	TGTGCCAGCAGCCAGGGACAGGGCGACAATGAGCAGTTCTTC	CASSQGQGDNEQFF
-	-	TRBJ1-2	TRBV28	TGTGCCAGCCTAGGGCAGGGGATACATGGCTACACCTTC	CASLGQGIHGYTF
-	-	TRBJ2-5	TRBV6-5	TGTGCCAGCGGCCGGGTCCGCGGGGAGGAGACCCAGTACTTC	CASGRVRGEETQYF
-	-	TRBJ2-3	TRBV19	TGTGCCAGTAGAGAGACTACCACAGATACGCAGTATTTT	CASRETTTDTQYF
TRBD1	-	TRBJ2-7	TRBV6-5	TGTGCCAGCACCGGGACAGGGTTACACGAGCAGTACTTC	CASTGTGLHEQYF
TRBD1	-	TRBJ2-7	TRBV27	TGTGCCAGCAGTTCTCTAGGGGGGGGACAGGGAGGATACGAGCAGTACTTC	CASSSLGGGQGGYEQYF
TRBD1	-	TRBJ1-4	TRBV15	TGTGCCACCAGCAGAGCGACAGGGGCGGGTGAAAAACTGTTTTTT	CATSRATGAGEKLFF
-	-	TRBJ2-7	TRBV12-3/TRBV12-4	TGTGCCAGCAGTTTTCGAGATTCCTACGAGCAGTACTTC	CASSFRDSYEQYF
-	-	TRBJ1-1	TRBV14	TGTGCCAGCAGCCAAGTTACCACTGAAGCTTTCTTT	CASSQVTTEAFF
-	once	TRBJ1-2	TRBV6-1	TGTGCCAGCAGTGAAGATGAGAGGGGGTTGTATGGCTACACCTTC	CASSEDERGLYGYTF
-	few	TRBJ1-5	TRBV6-5	TGTGCCAGCAGACACGGGACACCTAGCAATCAGCCCCAGCATTTT	CASRHGTPSNQPQHF
TRBD1	-	TRBJ1-2	TRBV6-5	TGTGCCAGCAGGAATAGACAGGGACTCTATGGCTACACCTTC	CASRNRQGLYGYTF
-	once	TRBJ2-3	TRBV5-1	TGCGCCAGCAGAGGGGGACGGGGCTCCCCAGATACGCAGTATTTT	CASRGGRGSPDTQYF
TRBD2	-	TRBJ2-5	TRBV10-1	TGCGCCAACCCGAATTTAAGAGAAAGGACTAGCGGGATCCAAGAGACCCAGTACTTC	CANPNLRERTSGIQETQYF
-	once	TRBJ1-3	TRBV30	TGTGCCTGGAGTGTACAACAGGGACTTGGCTCTGGAAACACCATATATTTT	CAWSVQQGLGSGNTIYF
-	-	TRBJ2-7	TRBV18	TGTGCCAGCTCACCATTGCCCCGAAACCCAATTGAGCAGTACTTC	CASSPLPRNPIEQYF
-	-	TRBJ1-4	TRBV28	TGTGCCAGCAGCTTGATTGACCCTTTGATGAAGGAAAAACTGTTTTTT	CASSLIDPLMKEKLFF
TRBD1	-	TRBJ2-5	TRBV5-4	TGTGCCAGCAGCTCGGATCGGACAGGGGGCCTGGAGACCCAGTACTTC	CASSSDRTGGLETQYF
-	-	TRBJ1-1	TRBV5-3	TGTGCCAGAAGCTCGCAAGGGGAAATTCAAAAGAACACTGAAGCTTTCTTT	CARSSQGEIQKNTEAFF
-	-	TRBJ1-2	TRBV7-9	TGTGCCAGCATGGGAGTTGGGAACGGCTACACCTTC	CASMGVGNGYTF
-	-	TRBJ1-2	TRBV19	TGTGCCAGTAGAGATCCAGGGAGCACTAACTATGGCTACACCTTC	CASRDPGSTNYGYTF
-	-	TRBJ1-5	TRBV7-9	TGTGCCAGCAGACTCCGACAGGTATGGGACAATCAGCCCCAGCATTTT	CASRLRQVWDNQPQHF
-	-	TRBJ2-2	TRBV3-1/TRBV3-2	TGTGCCAGCAGCCTTCGGGGCGGGGAGCTGTTTTTT	CASSLRGGELFF
TRBD2	-	TRBJ2-1	TRBV7-2	TGTGCCAGCAGCTTAGTGCGCCTAGCGGGAGATGAGCAGTTCTTC	CASSLVRLAGDEQFF
-	-	TRBJ2-7	TRBV20-1	TGCAGTGCTAGCGGGACCCTCGGGCAGTACTTC	CSASGTLGQYF
TRBD1	-	TRBJ2-2	TRBV19	TGTGCCAGTAGTAGACAGGGAAATGGTGCCGGGGAGCTGTTTTTT	CASSRQGNGAGELFF
TRBD1	-	TRBJ1-5	TRBV19	TGTGCCAGTAGTATCGGGACAGGAAGAAATCAGCCCCAGCATTTT	CASSIGTGRNQPQHF
-	-	TRBJ2-1	TRBV7-2	TGTGCCAGCAGCTTAGCCCGACTAGTTGGAGACAATGAGCAGTTCTTC	CASSLARLVGDNEQFF
-	-	TRBJ2-7	TRBV19	TGTGCCAGTAGTATCACTCGGAGAAGCTACGAGCAGTACTTC	CASSITRRSYEQYF
-	-	TRBJ2-1	TRBV19	TGTGCCAGTAACGGGGGCTACAATGAGCAGTTCTTC	CASNGGYNEQFF
TRBD2	-	TRBJ2-7	TRBV29-1	TGCAGCGTCGGGGGAGCGGGAGCGGCCTACGAGCAGTACTTC	CSVGGAGAAYEQYF